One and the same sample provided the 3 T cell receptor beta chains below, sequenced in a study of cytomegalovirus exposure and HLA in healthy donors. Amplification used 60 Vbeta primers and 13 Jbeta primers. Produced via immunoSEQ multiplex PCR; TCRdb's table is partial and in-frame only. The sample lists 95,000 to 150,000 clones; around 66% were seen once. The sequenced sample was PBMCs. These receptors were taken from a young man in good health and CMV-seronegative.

The CDR3 spells CASSPQGAQANVLTF. The CDR3 coding sequence is TGTGCCAGCAGCCCCCAGGGGGCGCAGGCCAACGTCCTGACTTTC. The chain uses TRBV7-8 and TRBJ2-6; the match to TRBD1 covers 8 bases. Germline-derived CDR1 and CDR2 are SGHVS and FQNEAQ. V lost 5 bases and J lost 6; bases outside the gene matches: 6. The CDR3 extends over 15 amino acids.

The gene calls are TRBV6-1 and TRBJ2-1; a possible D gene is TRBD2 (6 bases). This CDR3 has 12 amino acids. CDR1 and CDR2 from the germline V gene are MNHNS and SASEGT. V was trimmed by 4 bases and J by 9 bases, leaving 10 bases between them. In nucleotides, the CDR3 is TGTGCCAGCAGTGTTCGGGGGACTGAGCAGTTCTTC. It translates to CASSVRGTEQFF.

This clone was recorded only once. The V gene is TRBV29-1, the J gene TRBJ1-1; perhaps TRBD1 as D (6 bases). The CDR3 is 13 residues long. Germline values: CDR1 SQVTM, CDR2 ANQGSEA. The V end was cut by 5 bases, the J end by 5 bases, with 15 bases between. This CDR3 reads CSVYMRGGTEAFF. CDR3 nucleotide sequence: TGCAGCGTTTACATGAGGGGGGGGACTGAAGCTTTCTTT.